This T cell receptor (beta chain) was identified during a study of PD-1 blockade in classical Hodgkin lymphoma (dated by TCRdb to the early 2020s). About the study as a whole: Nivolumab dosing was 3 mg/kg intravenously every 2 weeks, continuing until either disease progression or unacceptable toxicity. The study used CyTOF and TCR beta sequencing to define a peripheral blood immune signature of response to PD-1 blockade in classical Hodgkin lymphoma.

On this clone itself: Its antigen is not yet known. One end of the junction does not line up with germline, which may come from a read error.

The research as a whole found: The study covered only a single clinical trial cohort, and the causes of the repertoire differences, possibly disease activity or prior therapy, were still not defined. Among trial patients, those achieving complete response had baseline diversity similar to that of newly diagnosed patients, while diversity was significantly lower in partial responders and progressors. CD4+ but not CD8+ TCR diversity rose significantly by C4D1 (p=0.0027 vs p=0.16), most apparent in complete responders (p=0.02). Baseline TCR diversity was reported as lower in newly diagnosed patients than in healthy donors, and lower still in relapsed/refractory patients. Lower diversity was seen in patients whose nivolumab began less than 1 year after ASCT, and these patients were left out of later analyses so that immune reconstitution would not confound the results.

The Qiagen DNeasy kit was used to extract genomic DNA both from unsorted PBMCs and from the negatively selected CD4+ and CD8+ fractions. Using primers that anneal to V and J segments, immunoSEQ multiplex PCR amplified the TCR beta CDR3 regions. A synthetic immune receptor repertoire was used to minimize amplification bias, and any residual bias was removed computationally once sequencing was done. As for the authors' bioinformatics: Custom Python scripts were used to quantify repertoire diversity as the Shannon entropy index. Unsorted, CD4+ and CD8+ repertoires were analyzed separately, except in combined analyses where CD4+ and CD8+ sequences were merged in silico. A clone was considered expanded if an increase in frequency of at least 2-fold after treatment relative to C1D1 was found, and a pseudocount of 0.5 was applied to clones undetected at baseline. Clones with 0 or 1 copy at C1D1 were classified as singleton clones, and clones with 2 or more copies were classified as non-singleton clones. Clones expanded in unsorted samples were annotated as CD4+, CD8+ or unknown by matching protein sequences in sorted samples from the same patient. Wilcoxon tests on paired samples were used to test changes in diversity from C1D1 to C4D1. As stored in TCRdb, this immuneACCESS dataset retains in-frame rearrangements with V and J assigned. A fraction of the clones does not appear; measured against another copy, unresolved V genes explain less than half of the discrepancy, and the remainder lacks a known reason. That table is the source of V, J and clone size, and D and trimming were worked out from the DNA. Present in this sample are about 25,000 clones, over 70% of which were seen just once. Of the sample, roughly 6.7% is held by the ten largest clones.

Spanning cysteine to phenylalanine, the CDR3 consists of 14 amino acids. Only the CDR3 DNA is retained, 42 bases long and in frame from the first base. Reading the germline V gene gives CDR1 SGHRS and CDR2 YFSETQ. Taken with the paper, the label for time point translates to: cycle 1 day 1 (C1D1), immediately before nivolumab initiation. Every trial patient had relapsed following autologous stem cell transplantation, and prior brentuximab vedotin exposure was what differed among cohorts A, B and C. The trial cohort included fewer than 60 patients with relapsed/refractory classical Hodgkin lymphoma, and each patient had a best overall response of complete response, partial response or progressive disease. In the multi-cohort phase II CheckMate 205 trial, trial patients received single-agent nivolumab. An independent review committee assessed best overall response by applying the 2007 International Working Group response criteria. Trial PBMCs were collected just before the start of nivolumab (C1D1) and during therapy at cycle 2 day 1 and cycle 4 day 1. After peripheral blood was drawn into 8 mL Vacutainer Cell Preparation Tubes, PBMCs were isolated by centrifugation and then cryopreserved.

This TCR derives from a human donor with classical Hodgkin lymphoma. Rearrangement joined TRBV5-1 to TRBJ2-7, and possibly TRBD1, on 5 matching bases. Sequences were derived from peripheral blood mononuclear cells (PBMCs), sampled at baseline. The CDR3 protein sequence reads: CASRLAGKAYEQYF. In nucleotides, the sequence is TGCGCCAGCAGGTTGGCAGGGAAAGCCTACGAGCAGTACTTC.